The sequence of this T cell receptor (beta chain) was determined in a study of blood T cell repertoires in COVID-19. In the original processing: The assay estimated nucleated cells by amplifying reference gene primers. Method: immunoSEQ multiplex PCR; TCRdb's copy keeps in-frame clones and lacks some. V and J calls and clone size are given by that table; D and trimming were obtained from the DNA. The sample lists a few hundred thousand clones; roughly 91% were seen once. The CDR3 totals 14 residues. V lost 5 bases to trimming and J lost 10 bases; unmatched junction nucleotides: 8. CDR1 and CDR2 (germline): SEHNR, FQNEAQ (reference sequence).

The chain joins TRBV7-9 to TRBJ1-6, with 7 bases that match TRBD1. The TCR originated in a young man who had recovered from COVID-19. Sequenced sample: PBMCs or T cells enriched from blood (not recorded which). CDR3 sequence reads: CASSRDRDGSPLHF. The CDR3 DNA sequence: TGTGCCAGCAGCCGCGACAGGGACGGCTCACCCCTCCACTTT.